This T cell receptor beta chain is drawn from a study of cytomegalovirus exposure and HLA in healthy donors. This CDR3 has 17 amino acids. Germline V gene data show CDR1 as LGHNA and CDR2 as YNFKEQ. With 1 base clipped from V and 8 bases from J, the junction kept 11 bases outside the gene matches. PCR involved 60 Vbeta and 13 Jbeta primers. The method was immunoSEQ multiplex PCR; TCRdb's version includes in-frame clones alone and lacks a portion of them. The repertoire includes about 160,000 clones, around 78% of them detected once, and around 7% sits in the top ten. This chain uses TRBV4-2 with TRBJ1-6, with TRBD1 identical over 7 bases. The TCR comes from a woman aged 40 to 50 in good health and CMV-seropositive. The specimen was PBMCs. In DNA, the CDR3 is TGTGCCAGCAGCCAAGTAGGGACAGTGACCACTGATTCACCCCTCCACTTT. Its translation is CASSQVGTVTTDSPLHF.